This TCR beta chain was found in a study of cytomegalovirus exposure and HLA in healthy donors. Study-wide background: Unique TCRs numbering approximately 81 million, obtained from HLA-typed donors, made up an early data release. Study results and caveats: Presence/absence analyses took donor sequencing depth as roughly uniform.

In regard to this clone: Antigen: not known.

The PCR ran on 60 Vbeta and 13 Jbeta primers. The table came from immunoSEQ multiplex PCR; TCRdb's copy has only in-frame clones and leaves some out. The sample has approximately 150,000 clones, roughly 80% seen once; the top ten hold approximately 1.5%. The CDR3 is 17 amino acids. V lost 4 bases and J lost 4; bases outside the gene matches: 6. Germline values: CDR1 SGHNT, CDR2 YYREEE (reference sequence). The receptor was isolated from a female donor in good health and CMV-seronegative. What was sequenced was PBMCs. The rearrangement uses TRBV5-4 and TRBJ2-1, with TRBD2 matching over 15 bases. The CDR3 DNA follows: TGTGCCAGCAGCATAGGACTAGCGGGGGGGCTTTACAATGAGCAGTTCTTC. Protein sequence: CASSIGLAGGLYNEQFF.